The clone carrying this TCR beta chain appeared a few times. Its target is unknown. TCRdb reanalysed the RT-PCR reads using MiXCR and keeps one entry per CDR3 protein. The sample has 650,000 to 800,000 distinct CDR3 sequences, approximately 15% seen once. The data stem from a study of response to subunit inactivated influenza vaccine. The study, taken as a whole, reports: Every seasonal influenza vaccination brings in few new T cells, the authors suggested.

Sequencing was performed on PBMCs from blood, taken roughly 15 days before vaccination. The clonotype originates from a man aged 45 to 65 who received an inactivated influenza vaccine.

CDR3 in DNA: TGCGCCAGCAGCTTTAGGGGGAGCGATGAGCAGTTCTTC. This encodes CASSFRGSDEQFF. The rearrangement joins TRBV5-1 to TRBJ2-1, with D perhaps TRBD1 (6 bases). The ends were cut back, 2 bases at V and 8 bases at J, with 11 bases in the middle. Germline CDR1 and CDR2: SGHRS and YFSETQ. The CDR3 has 13 amino acids.